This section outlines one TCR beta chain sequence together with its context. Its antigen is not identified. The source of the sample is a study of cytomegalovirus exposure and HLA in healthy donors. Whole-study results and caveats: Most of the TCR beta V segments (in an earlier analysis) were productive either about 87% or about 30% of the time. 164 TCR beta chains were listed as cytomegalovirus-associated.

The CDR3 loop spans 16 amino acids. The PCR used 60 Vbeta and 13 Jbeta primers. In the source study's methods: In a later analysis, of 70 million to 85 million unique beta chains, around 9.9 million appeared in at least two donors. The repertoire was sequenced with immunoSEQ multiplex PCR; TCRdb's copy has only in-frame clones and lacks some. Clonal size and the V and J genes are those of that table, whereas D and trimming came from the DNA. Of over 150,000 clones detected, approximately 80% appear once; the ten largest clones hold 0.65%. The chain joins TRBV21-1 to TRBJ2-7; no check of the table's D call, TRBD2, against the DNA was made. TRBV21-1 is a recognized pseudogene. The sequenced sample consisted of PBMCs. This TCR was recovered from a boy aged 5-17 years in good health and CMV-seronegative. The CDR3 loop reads CASSNEVSVTSYEQYF. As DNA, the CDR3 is TGTGCCAGCAGCAACGAGGTCAGCGTTACCTCCTACGAGCAGTACTTC.